The 18 T cell receptor beta chains below come from one sample, sequenced in a study of blood T cell repertoires in COVID-19. Profiled with immunoSEQ multiplex PCR; TCRdb holds only in-frame clones, not every one. The data contain some 400,000 clones, 80% to 90% of them singletons. The specimen sequenced was PBMCs or T cells enriched from blood (not recorded which). The source is a man under 40 who had recovered from COVID-19.

On this clone: The identical CDR3 is also encoded by other nucleotide sequences in the sample. The gene calls are TRBV19 and TRBJ1-5, with TRBD1 matching 7 bases. CDR1 and CDR2 from the germline V gene are LNHDA and SQIVND (reference sequence). The CDR3 covers 14 residues. The V gene end was trimmed by 3 bases and the J gene end by 4 bases; junction bases not matched to a gene: 3. As DNA, the CDR3 is TGTGCCAGTAGTATTGGGACAGAGAATCAGCCCCAGCATTTT. Protein: CASSIGTENQPQHF.

The chain joins TRBV5-1 to TRBJ2-2; 7 bases are a match to TRBD2. CDR3 size: 16 residues. Germline trimming cut 1 base from V and 5 bases from J; bases unmatched to any gene: 8. Germline-derived CDR1 and CDR2 are SGHRS and YFSETQ. The CDR3, as DNA: TGCGCCAGCAGCTTGCGGCTAGCGGTGGGGACCGGGGAGCTGTTTTTT. Encoded protein: CASSLRLAVGTGELFF. The full variable domain, in which reference TRBV5-1 and TRBJ2-2 provide the parts outside the CDR3, is KAGVTQTPRYLIKTRGQQVTLSCSPISGHRSVSWYQQTPGQGLQFLFEYFSETQRNKGNFPGRFSGRQFSNSRSEMNVSTLELGDSALYLCASSLRLAVGTGELFFGEGSRLTVL.

The V gene is TRBV7-8, the J gene TRBJ2-3; D is unresolved. The ends were cut back, 1 base at V and 3 bases at J, with 5 bases in the middle. CDR1 and CDR2 (germline): SGHVS, FQNEAQ. The CDR3 length is 13 residues. This CDR3 is CASSLVETDTQYF. As DNA, the CDR3 is TGTGCCAGCAGCTTAGTTGAGACAGATACGCAGTATTTT.

The chain combines TRBV29-1 with TRBJ2-6; D perhaps matches TRBD2 (5 bases). Looked up from germline, CDR1 is SQVTM and CDR2 is ANQGSEA. The CDR3 extends over 18 amino acids. Trimming left V 5 bases short and J 1 base short, with 21 bases between. CDR3 bases: TGCAGCGTTCCCACTGTCGGGGTCCCCCTATCTGGGGCCAACGTCCTGACTTTC. This translates into CSVPTVGVPLSGANVLTF.

The genes are TRBV5-1 and TRBJ1-4; 10 positions agree with TRBD1. CDR1 is SGHRS and CDR2 is YFSETQ in the germline V gene. This CDR3 region has 17 residues. V was clipped by 4 bases and J by 7 bases; unmatched bases: 13. CDR3: CASSPYGTGDLGEKLFF. The CDR3 nucleotides are TGCGCCAGCAGCCCGTACGGGACAGGGGATCTTGGTGAAAAACTGTTTTTT.

This chain links TRBV30 with TRBJ2-7, with a weak D call TRBD1 (6 bases). The V gene lost 3 bases and the J gene lost 0 bases, with 15 bases spanning the gap. Per the germline V gene, CDR1 is GTSNPN and CDR2 is SVGIG (reference sequence). The CDR3 runs 15 residues. This CDR3 is CAWSGDRSSSYEQYF. CDR3 nucleotide sequence: TGTGCCTGGAGCGGAGACAGGTCCTCCTCCTACGAGCAGTACTTC.

The chain is built from TRBV10-1 and TRBJ2-1, with TRBD2 identical over 10 bases. The CDR3 has 13 residues. Trimming took 3 bases from V and 8 from J; bases not matched to a gene: 1. Looked up from germline, CDR1 is WNHNN and CDR2 is SYGVQD (reference sequence). CDR3 protein: CASSESGRDEQFF. In DNA, the CDR3 is TGCGCCAGCAGTGAAAGCGGGAGGGATGAGCAGTTCTTC.

Notes on this clone: The limits of the CDR3 on the DNA are not certain, so only TCRdb's listed CDR3 is given. CDR3 sequence reads: CASSFGGGAGEYF. J is TRBJ2-3 and V is TRBV12-3 or TRBV12-4; the tabulated D call, TRBD2, remains unverified against the DNA. The CDR3 numbers 13 amino acids, ends counted.

J is TRBJ1-3 and V is TRBV30; a possible D gene is TRBD1 (5 bases). The CDR3 is 13 residues long. In germline, CDR1 is GTSNPN, CDR2 SVGIG (reference sequence). V was clipped by 0 bases and J by 2 bases, with 5 bases between them. CDR3 in amino acids: CAWSVRAGNTIYF. The CDR3 DNA sequence: TGTGCCTGGAGTGTCAGGGCTGGAAACACCATATATTTT.

The chain uses TRBV11-1 and TRBJ1-1; no clear D gene. Germline-derived CDR1 and CDR2 are SGHAT and FQDESV (reference sequence). This CDR3 contains 14 residues. Deletions cut 3 bases from V and 2 bases from J, with 10 bases between. CDR3 coding DNA: TGTGCCAGCAGCTTTAGGCAGGCAAACACTGAAGCTTTCTTT. It yields the protein CASSFRQANTEAFF.

The chain has TRBV10-3 and TRBJ2-3; 10 bases map to TRBD2. The CDR3 sequence is 16 residues long. Germline CDR1 is ENHRY and CDR2 is SYGVKD. V shed 4 bases and J 0 bases; nucleotides not matched to a gene: 4. CDR3 residues: CAISGTSGLSTDTQYF. DNA of the CDR3: TGTGCCATCAGTGGGACTAGCGGACTTAGCACAGATACGCAGTATTTT.

The V and J genes are TRBV19 and TRBJ2-5; D is unresolved. V lost 3 bases and J 5 bases, leaving 13 bases between the germline ends. Germline V gives CDR1 LNHDA, CDR2 SQIVND (reference sequence). The CDR3 extends over 14 amino acids. CDR3 nucleotide sequence: TGTGCCAGTAGTATTAAACCTGGCTGGGAGACCCAGTACTTC. Its translation is CASSIKPGWETQYF.

The chain uses TRBV6-5 and TRBJ1-2; D call uncertain. The CDR3 is made up of 13 amino acids. V dropped 5 bases and J dropped 8 bases, with 15 bases sitting between them. Germline CDR1 is MNHEY and CDR2 is SVGAGI. The CDR3 bases are TGTGCCAGCAGTCAGGAGGCCTTACAGGGCTACACCTTC. Amino acid sequence: CASSQEALQGYTF.

In this sample, this clone turned up once. The V and J genes are TRBV13 and TRBJ1-1; 7 nucleotides match TRBD1. Per germline, CDR1 PRHDT and CDR2 FYEKMQ (reference sequence). The V and J ends lost 5 bases and 5 bases, in that order; junction bases with no gene match: 2. The CDR3 runs 12 residues. The CDR3: CASSRQGTEAFF. Here the CDR3 DNA reads TGTGCCAGCAGCAGACAGGGAACTGAAGCTTTCTTT. The complete variable domain, with remaining parts taken from reference TRBV13 and TRBJ1-1, reads AAGVIQSPRHLIKEKRETATLKCYPIPRHDTVYWYQQGPGQDPQFLISFYEKMQSDKGSIPDRFSAQQFSDYHSELNMSSLELGDSALYFCASSRQGTEAFFGQGTRLTVV.

The chain is built from TRBV11-2 and TRBJ2-7; 8 bases map to TRBD2. The germline V gene has CDR1 SGHAT and CDR2 FQNNGV. This CDR3 region has 13 residues. Trimming cost V 3 bases and J 5 bases; bases outside gene matches: 3. The CDR3 reads CASSFRGGNEQYF. The CDR3, as DNA: TGTGCCAGCAGCTTTCGGGGGGGAAACGAGCAGTACTTC.

A word on this clone: The same CDR3 also results from other DNA sequences found in this sample. The V call is TRBV28, the J call TRBJ1-1; possibly TRBD1 for D (5 bases). Trimming shortened V by 5 bases and J by 1 base, and 8 bases separated the two germline ends. The germline CDR1 and CDR2 sequences are MDHEN and SYDVKM. This CDR3 is 13 amino acids long. In DNA, the CDR3 is TGTGCCAGCAGTCTAGGGGCGAACACTGAAGCTTTCTTT. Translating it yields CASSLGANTEAFF.

V gene TRBV7-8 combines with J gene TRBJ2-3; tentative D call: TRBD2 (6 bases). The CDR3 runs to 16 residues. Germline V gene sequence: CDR1 SGHVS, CDR2 FQNEAQ. V lost 1 base, J lost 2 bases, and 13 bases lay in between. CDR3 region: CASSLGAAGNTDTQYF. The CDR3 DNA reads as TGTGCCAGCAGCTTAGGAGCGGCGGGAAACACAGATACGCAGTATTTT.

The chain employs TRBV29-1 and TRBJ1-1; TRBD1 matches 9 bases. The length of the CDR3 is 13 residues. The germline V gene encodes CDR1 SQVTM and CDR2 ANQGSEA. J lost 4 bases, V lost 8 bases, and 8 bases had no gene match. The CDR3 DNA reads TGCAGCAGCCAGACAGGGGGAAGCACTGAAGCTTTCTTT. Amino acid sequence: CSSQTGGSTEAFF.